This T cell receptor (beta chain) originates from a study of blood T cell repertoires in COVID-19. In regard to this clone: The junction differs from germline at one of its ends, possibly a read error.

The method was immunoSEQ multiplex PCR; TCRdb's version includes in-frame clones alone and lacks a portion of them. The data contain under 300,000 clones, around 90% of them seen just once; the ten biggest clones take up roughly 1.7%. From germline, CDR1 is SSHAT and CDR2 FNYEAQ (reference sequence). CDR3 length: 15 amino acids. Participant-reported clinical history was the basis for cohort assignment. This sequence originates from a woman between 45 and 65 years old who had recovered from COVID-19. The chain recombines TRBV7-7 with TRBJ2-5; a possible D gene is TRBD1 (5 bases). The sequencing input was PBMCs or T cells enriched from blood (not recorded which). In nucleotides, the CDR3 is TGTGCTAGCAGCTTAGGTACAGGAGATATCGAGACCCAGTACTTC. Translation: CASSLGTGDIETQYF.